The TCR beta chain under discussion was sequenced for a study of early T cells in non-severe SARS-CoV-2 infection. TCRdb passed the 5' RACE reads through MiXCR, listing each CDR3 protein once. The data show 59,000 or so distinct CDR3 sequences, roughly 12% seen once. The length of the CDR3 is 12 residues. Trimming left V 0 bases short and J 8 bases short, with 5 bases between. CDR1 is SGHAT and CDR2 is FQNNGV in the germline V gene. The clonotype comes from an adult who was a healthcare worker with PCR-confirmed SARS-CoV-2 infection or an uninfected control (not recorded which). This sample comprised whole blood, obtained at baseline. V gene TRBV11-2 combines with J gene TRBJ2-1, with D maybe TRBD1 (5 bases). This chain's CDR3 is CASSLDRDEQFF. DNA of the CDR3: TGTGCCAGCAGCTTAGACAGGGATGAGCAGTTCTTC.